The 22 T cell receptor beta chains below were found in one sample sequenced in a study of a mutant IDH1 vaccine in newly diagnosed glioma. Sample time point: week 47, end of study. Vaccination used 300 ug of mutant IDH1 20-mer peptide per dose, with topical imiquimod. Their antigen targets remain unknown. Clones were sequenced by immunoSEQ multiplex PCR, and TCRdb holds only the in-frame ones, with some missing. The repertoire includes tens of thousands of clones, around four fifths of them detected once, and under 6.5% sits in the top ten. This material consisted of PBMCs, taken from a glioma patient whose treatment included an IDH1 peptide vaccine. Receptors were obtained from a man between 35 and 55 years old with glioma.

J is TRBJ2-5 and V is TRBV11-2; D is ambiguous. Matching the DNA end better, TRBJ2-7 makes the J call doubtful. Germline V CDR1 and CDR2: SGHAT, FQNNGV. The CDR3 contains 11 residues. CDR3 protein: CASSRAYEQYF. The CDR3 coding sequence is TGTGCCAGCAGCCGTGCCTACGAGCAGTACTTC.

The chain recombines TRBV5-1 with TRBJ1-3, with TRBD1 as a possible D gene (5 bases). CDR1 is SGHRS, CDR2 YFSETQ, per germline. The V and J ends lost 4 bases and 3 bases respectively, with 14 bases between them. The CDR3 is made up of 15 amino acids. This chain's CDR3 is CASSPQGSNGNTIYF. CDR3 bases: TGCGCCAGCAGCCCGCAGGGAAGTAATGGAAACACCATATATTTT. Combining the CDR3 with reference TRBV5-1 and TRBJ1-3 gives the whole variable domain KAGVTQTPRYLIKTRGQQVTLSCSPISGHRSVSWYQQTPGQGLQFLFEYFSETQRNKGNFPGRFSGRQFSNSRSEMNVSTLELGDSALYLCASSPQGSNGNTIYFGEGSWLTVV.

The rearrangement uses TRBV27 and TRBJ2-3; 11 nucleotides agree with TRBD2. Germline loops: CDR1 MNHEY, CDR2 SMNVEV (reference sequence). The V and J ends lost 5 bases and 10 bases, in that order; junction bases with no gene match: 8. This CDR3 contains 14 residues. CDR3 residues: CASSTSTSGTAQYF. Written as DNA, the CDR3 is TGTGCCAGCAGTACCTCGACTAGCGGGACGGCGCAGTATTTT.

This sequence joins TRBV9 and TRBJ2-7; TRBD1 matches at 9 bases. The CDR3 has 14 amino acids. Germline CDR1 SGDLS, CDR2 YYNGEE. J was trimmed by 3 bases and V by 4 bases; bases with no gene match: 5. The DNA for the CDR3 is TGTGCCAGCAGCCGTGGGACAGGGAACTACGAGCAGTACTTC. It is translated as CASSRGTGNYEQYF.

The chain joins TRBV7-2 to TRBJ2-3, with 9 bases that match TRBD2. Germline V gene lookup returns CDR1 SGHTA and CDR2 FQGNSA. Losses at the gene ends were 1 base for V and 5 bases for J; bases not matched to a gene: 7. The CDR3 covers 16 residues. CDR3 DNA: TGTGCCAGCAGCTTAGAAAGTCTAGCGGGAATAGATACGCAGTATTTT. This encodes CASSLESLAGIDTQYF.

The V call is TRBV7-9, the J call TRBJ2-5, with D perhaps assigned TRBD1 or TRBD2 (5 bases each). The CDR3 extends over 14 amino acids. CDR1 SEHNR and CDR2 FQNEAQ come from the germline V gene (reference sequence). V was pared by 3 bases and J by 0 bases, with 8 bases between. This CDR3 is CASSLGEYQETQYF. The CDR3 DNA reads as TGTGCCAGCAGCTTGGGGGAGTACCAAGAGACCCAGTACTTC.

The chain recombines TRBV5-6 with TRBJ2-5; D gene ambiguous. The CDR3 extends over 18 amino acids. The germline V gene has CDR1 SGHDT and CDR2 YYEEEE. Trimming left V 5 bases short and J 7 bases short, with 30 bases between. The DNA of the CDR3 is TGTGCCAGCAGGGTAGAGGAAGGGCGACTGACTGCCGAAGGGACCCAGTACTTC. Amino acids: CASRVEEGRLTAEGTQYF.

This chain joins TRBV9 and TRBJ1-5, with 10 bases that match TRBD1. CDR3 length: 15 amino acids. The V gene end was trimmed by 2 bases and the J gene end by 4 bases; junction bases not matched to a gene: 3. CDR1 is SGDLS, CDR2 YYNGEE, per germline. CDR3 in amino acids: CASSVGQGYNQPQHF. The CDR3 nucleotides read TGTGCCAGCAGCGTGGGACAGGGGTATAATCAGCCCCAGCATTTT.

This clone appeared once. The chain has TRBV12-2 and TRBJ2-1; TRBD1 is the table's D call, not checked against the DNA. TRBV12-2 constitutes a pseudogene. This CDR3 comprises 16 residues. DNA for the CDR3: TGTGCAAGTCGCTTAGTCGACAGGGGGAGACCCAATGAGCAGTTCTTC. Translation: CASRLVDRGRPNEQFF.

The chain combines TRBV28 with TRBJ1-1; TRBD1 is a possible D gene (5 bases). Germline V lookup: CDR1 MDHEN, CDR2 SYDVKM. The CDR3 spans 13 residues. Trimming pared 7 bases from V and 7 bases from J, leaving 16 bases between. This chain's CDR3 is CASIPSGRFEAFF. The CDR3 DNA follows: TGTGCCAGCATCCCCTCGGGGCGATTTGAAGCTTTCTTT.

CDR3 in amino acids: CASSLLAGGARDTQYF. The CDR3 DNA reads TGCGCCAGCAGCTTATTAGCGGGCGGCGCTAGGGATACGCAGTATTTT. V and J are TRBV5-1 and TRBJ2-3; 7 bases align to TRBD2. The germline CDR1 and CDR2 sequences are SGHRS and YFSETQ. V lost 2 bases, J lost 6 bases, and 12 bases stayed unmatched. This CDR3 is 16 amino acids long.

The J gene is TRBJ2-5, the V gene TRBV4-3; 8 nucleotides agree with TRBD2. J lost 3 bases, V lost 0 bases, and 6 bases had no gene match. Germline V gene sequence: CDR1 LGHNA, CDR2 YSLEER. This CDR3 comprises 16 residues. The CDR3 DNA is TGCGCCAGCAGCCAAGATGTCAGGCGGGGGGAAGAGACCCAGTACTTC. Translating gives CASSQDVRRGEETQYF.

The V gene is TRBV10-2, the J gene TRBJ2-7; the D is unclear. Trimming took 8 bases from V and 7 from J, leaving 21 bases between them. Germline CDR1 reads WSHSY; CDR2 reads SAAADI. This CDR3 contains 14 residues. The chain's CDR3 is CASLPNSEVGEQYF. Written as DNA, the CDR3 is TGCGCCAGCCTCCCGAACAGTGAGGTGGGAGAGCAGTACTTC.

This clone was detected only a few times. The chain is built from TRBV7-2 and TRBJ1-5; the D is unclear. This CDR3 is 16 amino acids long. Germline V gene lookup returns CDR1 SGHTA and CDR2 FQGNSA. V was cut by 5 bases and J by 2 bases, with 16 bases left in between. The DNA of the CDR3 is TGTGCCAGCAGCCCCCGGATTAGTGGCGGCAATCAGCCCCAGCATTTT. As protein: CASSPRISGGNQPQHF.

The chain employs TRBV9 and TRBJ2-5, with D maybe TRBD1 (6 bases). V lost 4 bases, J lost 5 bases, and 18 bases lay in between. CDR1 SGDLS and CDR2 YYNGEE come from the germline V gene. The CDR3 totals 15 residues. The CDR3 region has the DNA TGTGCCAGCAGCCCTCCGAGGGCAGGGGACGAGACCCAGTACTTC. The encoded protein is CASSPPRAGDETQYF.

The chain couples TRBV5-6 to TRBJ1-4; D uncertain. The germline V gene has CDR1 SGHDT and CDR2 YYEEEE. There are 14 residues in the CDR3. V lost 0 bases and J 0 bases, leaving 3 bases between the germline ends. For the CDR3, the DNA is TGTGCCAGCAGCTTGGGTACAACTAATGAAAAACTGTTTTTT. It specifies CASSLGTTNEKLFF.

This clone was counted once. CDR3 amino acids: CASSLVGLAGVPSYNEQFF. The DNA of the CDR3 is TGTGCCAGCAGCTTAGTTGGGCTAGCGGGAGTCCCCTCCTACAATGAGCAGTTCTTC. The chain links TRBV7-8 to TRBJ2-1; 10 bases map to TRBD2. The CDR3 consists of 19 residues. Germline V lookup: CDR1 SGHVS, CDR2 FQNEAQ. Germline trimming cut 1 base from V and 0 bases from J; bases unmatched to any gene: 9.

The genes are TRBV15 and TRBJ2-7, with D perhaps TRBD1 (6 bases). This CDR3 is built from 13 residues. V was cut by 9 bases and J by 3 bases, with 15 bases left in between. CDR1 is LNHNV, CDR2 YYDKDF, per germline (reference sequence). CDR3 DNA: TGTGCCACGCGAGAAGGGGGATTCTACGAGCAGTACTTC. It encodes CATREGGFYEQYF.

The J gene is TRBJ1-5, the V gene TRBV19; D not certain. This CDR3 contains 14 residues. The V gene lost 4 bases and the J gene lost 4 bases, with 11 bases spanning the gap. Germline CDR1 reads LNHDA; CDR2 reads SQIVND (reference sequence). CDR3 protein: CASSKNPVNQPQHF. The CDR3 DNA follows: TGTGCCAGTAGTAAAAACCCCGTTAATCAGCCCCAGCATTTT.

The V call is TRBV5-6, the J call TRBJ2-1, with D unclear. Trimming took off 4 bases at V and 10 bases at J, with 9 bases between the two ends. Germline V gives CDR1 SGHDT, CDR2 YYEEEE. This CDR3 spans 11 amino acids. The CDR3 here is CASSKAFEQFF. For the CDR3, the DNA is TGTGCCAGCAGCAAAGCTTTCGAGCAGTTCTTC.

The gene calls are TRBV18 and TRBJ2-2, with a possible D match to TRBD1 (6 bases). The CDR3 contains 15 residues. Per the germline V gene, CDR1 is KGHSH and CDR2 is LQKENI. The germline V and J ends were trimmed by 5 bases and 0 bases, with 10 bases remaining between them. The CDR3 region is CASSGGPPNTGELFF. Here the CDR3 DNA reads TGTGCCAGCTCAGGGGGCCCACCGAACACCGGGGAGCTGTTTTTT. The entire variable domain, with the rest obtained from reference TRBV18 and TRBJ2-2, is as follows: NAGVMQNPRHLVRRRGQEARLRCSPMKGHSHVYWYRQLPEEGLKFMVYLQKENIIDESGMPKERFSAEFPKEGPSILRIQQVVRGDSAAYFCASSGGPPNTGELFFGEGSRLTVL.

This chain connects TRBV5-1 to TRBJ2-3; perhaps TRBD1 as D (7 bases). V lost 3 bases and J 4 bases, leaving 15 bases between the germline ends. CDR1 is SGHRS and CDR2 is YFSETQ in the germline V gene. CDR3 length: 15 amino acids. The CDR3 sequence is CASSSLQGGPDTQYF. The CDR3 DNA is TGCGCCAGCAGCTCCCTCCAGGGGGGCCCAGATACGCAGTATTTT.